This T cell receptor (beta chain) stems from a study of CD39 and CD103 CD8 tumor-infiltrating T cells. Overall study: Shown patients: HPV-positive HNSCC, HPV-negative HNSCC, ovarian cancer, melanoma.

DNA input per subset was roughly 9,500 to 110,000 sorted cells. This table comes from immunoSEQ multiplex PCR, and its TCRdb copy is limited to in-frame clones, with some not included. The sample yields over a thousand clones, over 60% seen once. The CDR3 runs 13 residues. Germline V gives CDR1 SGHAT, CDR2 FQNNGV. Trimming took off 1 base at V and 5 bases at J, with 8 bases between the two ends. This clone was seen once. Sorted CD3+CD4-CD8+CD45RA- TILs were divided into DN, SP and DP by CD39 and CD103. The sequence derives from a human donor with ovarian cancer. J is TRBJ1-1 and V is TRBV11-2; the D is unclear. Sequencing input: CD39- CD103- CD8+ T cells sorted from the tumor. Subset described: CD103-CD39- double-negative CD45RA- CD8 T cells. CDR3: CASSLGGWTEAFF. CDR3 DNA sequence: TGTGCCAGCAGCTTAGGGGGATGGACTGAAGCTTTCTTT.